The next 31 T cell receptor beta chains were all read from a single sample in a study of T cell repertoires in cytomegalovirus infection. For these TCRs, the target antigens are not known. Each CDR3 protein gets one entry after TCRdb re-called the reads with MiXCR. The sample shows about 920,000 distinct CDR3 sequences, 25% to 40% of them seen only once. Source: cultured CD8+ T cells from PBMCs, taken from culture after CMV antigen stimulation. The receptors shown here come from a human donor in good health (CMV status not recorded). Some clones in this sample may be carry-over from other donors' samples.

The CDR3 sequence: CASSTPGGPLYGYTF. CDR3 DNA: TGTGCCAGCAGTACCCCGGGGGGCCCCCTCTATGGCTACACCTTC. This chain links TRBV12-3 or TRBV12-4 with TRBJ1-2; D perhaps matches TRBD1 (6 bases). This CDR3 is 15 amino acids long. V lost 5 bases to trimming and J lost 4 bases, with 17 bases between them.

This chain uses TRBV29-1 with TRBJ2-7, with D uncertain. Germline CDR1 reads SQVTM; CDR2 reads ANQGSEA. This CDR3 has 13 amino acids. The germline V and J ends were trimmed by 5 bases and 1 base, with 12 bases remaining between them. CDR3 in amino acids: CSVQASSSYEQYF. In DNA form, the CDR3 reads TGCAGCGTTCAGGCATCCTCATCCTACGAGCAGTACTTC.

The sample holds many counts of this clonotype. The rearrangement joins TRBV19 to TRBJ1-1; D ambiguous. CDR3 length: 13 residues. CDR1 is LNHDA and CDR2 is SQIVND in the germline V gene (reference sequence). Trimming cost V 9 bases and J 0 bases, with 11 bases left between them. The chain's CDR3 is CASSFSMNTEAFF. The CDR3 DNA reads as TGTGCCAGCAGCTTTTCTATGAACACTGAAGCTTTCTTT.

This clonotype came up a few times. The V call is TRBV4-3, the J call TRBJ2-3; 9 bases match TRBD2. CDR3 size: 19 residues. Unmatched junction bases numbered 12, after V lost 0 bases and J lost 2 bases. CDR1 and CDR2 from the germline V gene are LGHNA and YSLEER. The CDR3 reads CASSQDLVSGGLPTDTQYF. CDR3 bases: TGCGCCAGCAGCCAAGATCTGGTTAGCGGGGGCCTACCCACAGATACGCAGTATTTT.

This clonotype showed up many times. The V gene is TRBV6-5, the J gene TRBJ2-3; tentatively, D is TRBD2 (7 bases). Germline V gene sequence: CDR1 MNHEY, CDR2 SVGAGI. The CDR3 contains 14 residues. V was clipped by 6 bases and J by 3 bases, with 13 bases between them. CDR3 bases: TGTGCCAGCAGCTGGGGGGGCGGGACAGATACGCAGTATTTT. Its translation: CASSWGGGTDTQYF.

At least ten counts were recorded for this clonotype. The chain is built from TRBV7-6 and TRBJ2-1; a weak D match, TRBD2 (5 bases). V was trimmed by 2 bases and J by 7 bases, leaving 6 bases between them. Germline loops: CDR1 SGHVS, CDR2 FNYEAQ. This CDR3 spans 12 amino acids. As DNA, the CDR3 is TGTGCCAGCAGCTTACTAGCTAATGAGCAGTTCTTC. Translated: CASSLLANEQFF.

In this sample, this clonotype turned up a few times. This chain links TRBV6-1 with TRBJ2-2; TRBD2 agrees at 8 bases. V was clipped by 8 bases and J by 0 bases; unmatched bases: 2. The CDR3 totals 14 residues. Germline V CDR1 and CDR2: MNHNS, SASEGT. The CDR3 DNA follows: TGTGCCAGCCGGGGGGGCGCGAACACCGGGGAGCTGTTTTTT. Translation gives CASRGGANTGELFF.

V usage is TRBV5-8 and J usage is TRBJ2-7; 8 positions agree with TRBD1. Germline V gene sequence: CDR1 SGHTS, CDR2 YDEGEE. The CDR3 covers 15 residues. The trim removed 6 bases at V and 3 bases at J, leaving 11 bases unmatched. Here the CDR3 reads CASTLAGTGLYEQYF. The CDR3 bases are TGTGCCAGCACCCTGGCCGGGACAGGTCTCTACGAGCAGTACTTC. The variable domain in full, completed from reference TRBV5-8 and TRBJ2-7, reads EAGVTQSPTHLIKTRGQQATLRCSPISGHTSVYWYQQALGLGLQFLLWYDEGEERNRGNFPPRFSGRQFPNYSSELNVNALELEDSALYLCASTLAGTGLYEQYFGPGTRLTVT.

This clonotype was recorded a few times. The chain recombines TRBV6-2 or TRBV6-3 with TRBJ1-2; TRBD1 matches 8 bases. V gave up 2 bases and J gave up 6 bases; unmatched junction bases: 2. The CDR3 covers 13 residues. Germline CDR1 and CDR2: MNHEY and SVGEGT. CDR3 sequence reads: CASSYGRGHGYTF. As DNA, the CDR3 is TGTGCCAGCAGTTACGGCAGGGGGCATGGCTACACCTTC.

This clonotype was observed a few times. The CDR3 nucleotides read TGCAGTGCCTCCTACGGGCAGTTCTTC. This translates into CSASYGQFF. The chain has TRBV20-1 and TRBJ2-1; D is ambiguous. Germline CDR1 reads DFQATT; CDR2 reads SNEGSKA (reference sequence). This CDR3 comprises 9 residues. V lost 6 bases, J lost 12 bases, and 9 bases lay in between.

This clonotype has only a few counts. The J gene is TRBJ2-2, the V gene TRBV6-1; 7 bases are a match to TRBD1. Germline V gene lookup returns CDR1 MNHNS and CDR2 SASEGT. CDR3 length: 15 amino acids. V was clipped by 4 bases and J by 3 bases; unmatched bases: 5. The CDR3 here is CASSVVQGDTGELFF. As DNA, the CDR3 is TGTGCCAGCAGTGTCGTGCAGGGGGACACCGGGGAGCTGTTTTTT.

The V gene is TRBV6-5, the J gene TRBJ2-1; D is undetermined. V lost 2 bases and J lost 5, with 10 bases in between. The CDR3 has 14 residues. Germline V gene sequence: CDR1 MNHEY, CDR2 SVGAGI. The CDR3 DNA sequence: TGTGCCAGCAGTTACCTAAGTCCCAACAATGAGCAGTTCTTC. Translated, it gives CASSYLSPNNEQFF.

This rearrangement joins TRBV7-4 to TRBJ2-1, with 10 nucleotides matching TRBD2. The germline CDR1 and CDR2 sequences are SGHVT and SQSDAQ. This CDR3 contains 17 residues. J lost 5 bases, V lost 5 bases, and 12 bases had no gene match. CDR3 in amino acids: CASSPQWPSGGNNEQFF. CDR3 in DNA: TGTGCCAGCAGCCCCCAATGGCCTAGCGGGGGTAACAATGAGCAGTTCTTC.

The V and J genes are TRBV11-2 and TRBJ2-3; 7 bases line up with TRBD1. The germline V gene has CDR1 SGHAT and CDR2 FQNNGV. Trimming took 2 bases from V and 0 from J; bases not matched to a gene: 5. The CDR3 spans 16 residues. The CDR3 loop reads CASSLSRGTSTDTQYF. For the CDR3, the DNA is TGTGCCAGCAGCTTAAGCAGGGGGACGAGCACAGATACGCAGTATTTT.

This chain joins TRBV9 and TRBJ1-2; 9 nucleotides agree with TRBD1. Germline CDR1 SGDLS, CDR2 YYNGEE. There are 16 residues in the CDR3. V was pared by 4 bases and J by 5 bases, with 12 bases of the junction left unmatched. CDR3 residues: CASSSGQGRFNYGYTF. CDR3 sequence (DNA): TGTGCCAGCAGCTCGGGACAGGGCAGGTTTAATTATGGCTACACCTTC.

V usage is TRBV29-1 and J usage is TRBJ2-7; no firm D call. The V and J ends lost 4 bases and 0 bases respectively, with 10 bases between them. Germline values: CDR1 SQVTM, CDR2 ANQGSEA. This CDR3 has 13 amino acids. The CDR3: CSVGGGSSYEQYF. For the CDR3, the DNA is TGCAGCGTTGGTGGTGGATCCTCCTACGAGCAGTACTTC.

This clonotype was observed a few times. At one end, the junction sequence differs from germline, possibly due to a read error. V gene TRBV4-1 combines with J gene TRBJ2-1, with TRBD2 as a possible D gene (5 bases). Germline V lookup: CDR1 MGHRA, CDR2 YSYEKL. The CDR3 is made up of 15 amino acids. CDR3 DNA: TGTGCCAGCAGCCAACAAGGGAGCTCCTACAATGAGCAGTTCTTC. The encoded protein is CASSQQGSSYNEQFF.

This clonotype was picked up a small number of times. This chain links TRBV6-1 with TRBJ2-3, with 7 bases lining up with TRBD1. This CDR3 contains 15 residues. Germline values: CDR1 MNHNS, CDR2 SASEGT. J gave up 6 bases and V 10 bases, and 16 bases lay outside the gene matches. CDR3 in DNA: TGTGCCACCAGAAAGAGGGACAGTGGCCCGGATACGCAGTATTTT. Its protein product is CATRKRDSGPDTQYF.

This chain connects TRBV7-8 to TRBJ2-2; TRBD1 agrees at 9 bases. V shed 7 bases and J 6 bases; nucleotides not matched to a gene: 6. CDR3 length: 14 residues. Germline V gives CDR1 SGHVS, CDR2 FQNEAQ. The CDR3 DNA sequence: TGTGCCAGCACCGGGACAGGGTCGGCCGGGGAGCTGTTTTTT. As protein: CASTGTGSAGELFF.

This clonotype has only a few counts. The chain recombines TRBV14 with TRBJ1-2, with 7 bases lining up with TRBD1. This CDR3 has 15 residues. Germline trimming cut 2 bases from V and 2 bases from J; bases unmatched to any gene: 5. Per germline, CDR1 SGHDN and CDR2 FVKESK. This CDR3 reads CASSQPGGSNYGYTF. The CDR3 coding sequence is TGTGCCAGCAGCCAACCAGGGGGGAGCAACTATGGCTACACCTTC.

This clonotype occurred a few times. The chain employs TRBV12-3 or TRBV12-4 and TRBJ1-2; 9 positions agree with TRBD1. With 5 bases clipped from V and 3 bases from J, the junction kept 13 bases outside the gene matches. This CDR3 spans 17 amino acids. The CDR3 loop reads CASSPPGGDRADYGYTF. CDR3 nucleotides: TGTGCCAGCAGTCCCCCAGGTGGGGACAGGGCCGACTATGGCTACACCTTC.

CDR3 nucleotide sequence: TGTGCCAGCAGTTATGGGACTAGCGAAGAGACCCAGTACTTC. It yields the protein CASSYGTSEETQYF. V and J are TRBV11-2 and TRBJ2-5; 10 bases are a match to TRBD2. The J segment lost 3 bases and the V segment lost 6 bases, leaving 4 bases of the junction unmatched. CDR3 size: 14 residues. Germline CDR1 reads SGHAT; CDR2 reads FQNNGV.

The rearrangement links TRBV20-1 to TRBJ2-1; the match to TRBD1 covers 10 bases. This CDR3 is 15 amino acids long. The germline CDR1 and CDR2 sequences are DFQATT and SNEGSKA (reference sequence). The junction had 11 bases not matched to a gene; V was cut back by 3 bases and J by 9 bases. The CDR3 reads CSARDTGTGVGEQFF. The DNA for the CDR3 is TGCAGTGCTAGGGACACCGGGACAGGGGTTGGTGAGCAGTTCTTC.

The chain joins TRBV29-1 to TRBJ1-2, with D possibly TRBD1 on 5 matching bases. The V end lost 2 bases, the J end lost 6 bases, and 7 bases lay between the germline ends. The CDR3 has 11 amino acids. Germline values: CDR1 SQVTM, CDR2 ANQGSEA. The CDR3 DNA is TGCAGCGTTGAATGGGGGAATGGCTACACCTTC. Protein: CSVEWGNGYTF.

This chain's CDR3 is CASSSTGDTYNEQFF. The CDR3 DNA sequence: TGTGCCAGCAGCTCCACAGGGGACACCTACAATGAGCAGTTCTTC. The V and J genes are TRBV11-2 and TRBJ2-1; 7 positions agree with TRBD1. The trim removed 4 bases at V and 2 bases at J, leaving 5 bases unmatched. This CDR3 has 15 residues. The germline V gene has CDR1 SGHAT and CDR2 FQNNGV. The whole variable domain, filled in from reference TRBV11-2 and TRBJ2-1, reads EAGVAQSPRYKIIEKRQSVAFWCNPISGHATLYWYQQILGQGPKLLIQFQNNGVVDDSQLPKDRFSAERLKGVDSTLKIQPAKLEDSAVYLCASSSTGDTYNEQFFGPGTRLTVL.

This clonotype was counted only a few times. The chain couples TRBV15 to TRBJ1-5; tentatively, D is TRBD1 (5 bases). V was cut by 9 bases and J by 0 bases, with 9 bases left in between. The CDR3 runs to 13 residues. CDR1 and CDR2 from the germline V gene are LNHNV and YYDKDF (reference sequence). CDR3 loop: CATQGDSNQPQHF. CDR3 DNA: TGTGCCACGCAGGGAGATAGCAATCAGCCCCAGCATTTT.

This chain uses TRBV6-1 with TRBJ1-2; D remains ambiguous. Germline V gene data show CDR1 as MNHNS and CDR2 as SASEGT. CDR3 size: 14 residues. V dropped 6 bases and J dropped 2 bases, with 13 bases sitting between them. This chain's CDR3 is CASRALDRNYGYTF. Here the CDR3 DNA reads TGTGCCAGCAGAGCTCTGGACCGCAACTATGGCTACACCTTC.

The table lists this clonotype with many counts. The rearrangement joins TRBV12-3 or TRBV12-4 to TRBJ2-5, with 9 bases fitting TRBD2. CDR3 length: 15 residues. The V and J ends lost 3 bases and 2 bases, in that order; junction bases with no gene match: 4. In DNA form, the CDR3 reads TGTGCCAGCAGTTTGAGCGGGGGGCAACAAGAGACCCAGTACTTC. Translation: CASSLSGGQQETQYF.

The table lists this clonotype with a few counts. The rearrangement joins TRBV7-9 to TRBJ2-1; 10 bases match TRBD2. Germline V gene lookup returns CDR1 SEHNR and CDR2 FQNEAQ (reference sequence). The CDR3 is 17 amino acids. With 2 bases clipped from V and 6 bases from J, the junction kept 10 bases outside the gene matches. CDR3 coding DNA: TGTGCCAGCAGCTTATCGCAAGGACTAGCGGTGAGCAATGAGCAGTTCTTC. Protein sequence: CASSLSQGLAVSNEQFF.

In its sample, this clonotype was seen a few times. The chain links TRBV6-5 to TRBJ2-3; no clear D. The length of the CDR3 is 13 residues. V was clipped by 6 bases and J by 2 bases, with 9 bases between them. From germline, CDR1 is MNHEY and CDR2 SVGAGI. The CDR3 DNA reads as TGTGCCAGCAGGAACAGTGTCACAGATACGCAGTATTTT. Translation: CASRNSVTDTQYF.

This chain links TRBV4-1 with TRBJ2-2; 8 bases are shared with TRBD1. Per the germline V gene, CDR1 is MGHRA and CDR2 is YSYEKL. J gave up 8 bases and V 6 bases, and 8 bases lay outside the gene matches. The CDR3 sequence is 14 residues long. CDR3 loop: CASSGGQAGGELFF. The DNA for the CDR3 is TGCGCCAGCAGTGGGGGACAGGCGGGTGGGGAGCTGTTTTTT.